Listed below are T cell receptor beta chains from one sample, sequenced in a study of blood T cells in healthy people across ages. Each CDR3 protein is one row after TCRdb ran MiXCR on the 5' RACE reads. Of some 760,000 distinct CDR3 sequences listed, around a quarter are singletons. These sequences were also reported in another study, on T cells of mothers and their children.

Sequences were obtained from blood. The source is a boy aged 5 to 17 in good health. CDR3s include the opening cysteine and the closing phenylalanine or tryptophan. D genes are given only for firm matches. Only part of the rows carry a size: once, few, many, or a class if the clone is expanded.

clone_size,d_call,j_call,v_call,cdr3_nt,cdr3_aa
few,-,TRBJ2-3,TRBV9,TGTGCCAGCAGCGTAGGAGGGGGGACCGGCACAGATACGCAGTATTTT,CASSVGGGTGTDTQYF
-,-,TRBJ2-7,TRBV2,TGTGCCAGCAGTGAGGGCAGGGGCCTTCTGACCTACGAGCAGTACTTC,CASSEGRGLLTYEQYF
few,TRBD1,TRBJ1-3,TRBV6-5,TGTGCCAGCAGTTACCAGGGACAGGCTGGAAACACCATATATTTT,CASSYQGQAGNTIYF
-,-,TRBJ2-3,TRBV7-6,TGTGCCAGCAGCTTAGTGCTCCAGGGATTAGATACGCAGTATTTT,CASSLVLQGLDTQYF
few,-,TRBJ2-3,TRBV20-1,TGCAGTGCTAGAGGCTATTTTACAGATACGCAGTATTTT,CSARGYFTDTQYF
-,TRBD2,TRBJ2-2,TRBV27,TGTGCCAGCAGTTTGTTGGCGGGGGCCGGGGAGCTGTTTTTT,CASSLLAGAGELFF
-,-,TRBJ2-5,TRBV24-1,TGTGCCACCAGTGATTTACAACAGGGACCCCAAGAGACCCAGTACTTC,CATSDLQQGPQETQYF
few,-,TRBJ1-1,TRBV29-1,TGCAGCGTGCAGGGCAGGGTAGGTCCTGAAGCTTTCTTT,CSVQGRVGPEAFF
-,-,TRBJ2-1,TRBV3-1,TGTGCCAGCAGCCACTCGAGGGAGCAGTTCTTC,CASSHSREQFF
few,-,TRBJ2-5,TRBV4-2,TGTGCCAGCAGCCATTCGGGTCCCGGACTGGCTGAAGAGACCCAGTACTTC,CASSHSGPGLAEETQYF
few,TRBD2,TRBJ2-1,TRBV29-1,TGCAGCGTTGAAGGGACTAGCGGGGGTGATGAGCAGTTCTTC,CSVEGTSGGDEQFF
few,-,TRBJ1-4,TRBV28,TGTGCCAGCAGACTCCCCACTAATGAAAAACTGTCTTTT,CASRLPTNEKLSF
few,TRBD2,TRBJ2-7,TRBV7-9,TGTGCCAGCAGCTTACATGGACTAGCGGACTACGAGCAGTACTTC,CASSLHGLADYEQYF
few,TRBD2,TRBJ2-1,TRBV14,TGTGCCAGCAGCCAAGGGCCGGGAGGGTTATACAATGAGCAGTTCTTC,CASSQGPGGLYNEQFF
few,-,TRBJ2-7,TRBV7-9,TGTGCCAGCGGTCACAGGGACTTCTACGAGCAGTACTTC,CASGHRDFYEQYF
-,TRBD2,TRBJ2-1,TRBV29-1,TGCAGCGTTGAAGGAAGCGGGAGAGTCTACAATGAGCAGTTCTTC,CSVEGSGRVYNEQFF
-,TRBD2,TRBJ2-5,TRBV23-1,TGCGCCAGCAGTCAGACTAGCGGGGGGCCCTCAGGGCAAGAGACCCAGTACTTC,CASSQTSGGPSGQETQYF
-,TRBD2,TRBJ2-1,TRBV12-3/TRBV12-4,TGTGCCAGCAGTGTCGGGACTAGCGTAGACAATGAGCAGTTCTTC,CASSVGTSVDNEQFF
-,TRBD2,TRBJ2-7,TRBV4-1,TGCGCCAGCAGCCAAGATGAGGCGGGAGAAGACGAGCAGTACTTC,CASSQDEAGEDEQYF
few,-,TRBJ2-5,TRBV3-1,TGTGCCAGCAGCCGTTGGGACGTACAAGAGACCCAGTACTTC,CASSRWDVQETQYF
-,TRBD1,TRBJ2-5,TRBV19,TGTGCCAGTAATAAGGGACAGAGCCAAGAGACCCAGTACTTC,CASNKGQSQETQYF
-,-,TRBJ1-3,TRBV7-2,TGTGCCAGCAGCTTAGTCGGGGGTGGTGGAAACACCATATATTTT,CASSLVGGGGNTIYF
few,TRBD2,TRBJ2-1,TRBV19,TGTGCCAGTACTCTAGCGGGTCAACCCTACAATGAGCAGTTCTTC,CASTLAGQPYNEQFF
-,-,TRBJ2-5,TRBV7-9,TGTGCCAGCAGCCCCGGGGGTAGTATGGAGACCCAGTACTTC,CASSPGGSMETQYF
few,TRBD2,TRBJ2-3,TRBV28,TGTGCCAGCACCGGGACTACCGGCACAGATACGCAGTATTTT,CASTGTTGTDTQYF
-,-,TRBJ1-2,TRBV7-3,TGTGCCAGCAGCTTAATAGGGTCCAGCTCCGGCTACACCTTC,CASSLIGSSSGYTF
few,TRBD2,TRBJ2-3,TRBV20-1,TGCAGTGCTAAGGCTAGCGGGAATAGCACAGATACGCAGTATTTT,CSAKASGNSTDTQYF
few,-,TRBJ1-2,TRBV19,TGTGCCAGTAGTCCGTCGGTCTCCGGGGGCTACACCTTC,CASSPSVSGGYTF
-,-,TRBJ2-1,TRBV9,TGTGCCAGCGGCAAGTCGGCGGTTTTGGGCGGCTACAATGAGCAGTTCTTC,CASGKSAVLGGYNEQFF
-,-,TRBJ2-1,TRBV12-3/TRBV12-4,TGTGCCAGCAACGACAATGAGCAGTTCTTC,CASNDNEQFF
-,-,TRBJ1-2,TRBV11-2,TGTGCCAGCAGTACGACAGCCTATGGCTACACCTTC,CASSTTAYGYTF
few,-,TRBJ2-5,TRBV15,TGTGCCACCAGCAGAGAAGGGGGCCAAGAGACCCAGTACTTC,CATSREGGQETQYF
-,-,TRBJ2-5,TRBV7-2,TGTGCCAGCAGCTTAGGTCCCTACCTCCAAGAGACCCAGTACTTC,CASSLGPYLQETQYF
few,-,TRBJ2-7,TRBV7-3,TGTGCCAGCAGCTTACTGGCAGGCCACTCCTACGAGCAGTACTTC,CASSLLAGHSYEQYF
few,TRBD2,TRBJ2-1,TRBV25-1,TGTGCCAGCAGTGAATCCCGACTAGCGAGAGTTAATGAGCAGTTCTTC,CASSESRLARVNEQFF
-,TRBD1,TRBJ2-7,TRBV3-1,TGTGCCAGCAGACTTACAGGGGAGTACGAGCAGTACTTC,CASRLTGEYEQYF
few,-,TRBJ1-2,TRBV20-1,TGCAGTGCTGGCAGGAGGGACCGCTATGGCTACACCTTC,CSAGRRDRYGYTF
few,TRBD1,TRBJ2-1,TRBV4-1,TGCGCCAGCAGCCCGGTAACAGGGGCCTCCTACAATGAGCAGTTCTTC,CASSPVTGASYNEQFF
-,-,TRBJ1-1,TRBV12-3/TRBV12-4,TGTGCCAGCAGTTACGACGGAGCGGACACTGAAGCTTTCTTT,CASSYDGADTEAFF
few,TRBD2,TRBJ2-2,TRBV7-9,TGTGCCAGCAGCCGGGCGAGGGAGGGGAACACCGGGGAGCTGTTTTTT,CASSRAREGNTGELFF
-,-,TRBJ2-1,TRBV7-2,TGTGCCAGCAGCTTAGTTTCGGCCGTTAATGAGCAGTTCTTC,CASSLVSAVNEQFF
-,TRBD1,TRBJ2-3,TRBV12-3/TRBV12-4,TGTGCCAGCAGTTTAGACAGGGGAAACGCAGATACGCAGTATTTT,CASSLDRGNADTQYF
-,-,TRBJ1-2,TRBV20-1,TGCAGTGCTAGAGATCCGGACGGAATTCTCTACACCTTC,CSARDPDGILYTF
-,TRBD2,TRBJ2-1,TRBV2,TGTGCCAGCAGTGAAAGCAGCGGGAGCGTGAATGAGCAGTTCTTC,CASSESSGSVNEQFF
-,TRBD1,TRBJ2-7,TRBV3-1,TGTGCCAGCAATGGACAGGGGGCACGGGAGCAGTACTTC,CASNGQGAREQYF
few,TRBD2,TRBJ2-1,TRBV20-1,TGCAGTGCCCCGGGACTAGTGACCGATGAGCAGCTCTTC,CSAPGLVTDEQLF
-,-,TRBJ1-1,TRBV28,TGTGCCAGCAGCGGACAGACGCTGAACACTGAAGCTTTCTTT,CASSGQTLNTEAFF
-,TRBD1,TRBJ2-2,TRBV3-1,TGTGCCAGCAGCCCCCAGGACAGGGAGCTGAACACCGGGGAGCTGTTTTTT,CASSPQDRELNTGELFF
few,TRBD1,TRBJ1-1,TRBV20-1,TGCAGTGCTAGCCAAGGACAGGGGAACACTGAAGCTTTCTTT,CSASQGQGNTEAFF
few,TRBD2,TRBJ2-1,TRBV7-9,TGTGCCAGCAGCTACCAACCCCTAGCGGGAGGGGCCTACAATGAGCAGTTCTTC,CASSYQPLAGGAYNEQFF
many,-,TRBJ2-7,TRBV12-3/TRBV12-4,TGTGCCAGCAGTTTAGCGGGACCCTCCTACGAGCAGTACTTC,CASSLAGPSYEQYF